One and the same sample provided the 22 T cell receptor beta chains below, sequenced in a study of blood T cell repertoires in COVID-19 (dated by TCRdb to the early 2020s). Library construction relied on the immunoSEQ multiplex PCR assay. The table comes from immuneACCESS by way of TCRdb, which keeps in-frame sequences with V and J called. Part of the clones is missing from these tables; in studies checked, under half for an unresolved V gene and the rest for unknown reasons. The sample profile shows some 190,000 clones; around 90% of them were found once. 1.5% of the sample is in the top ten clones. The sample taken for sequencing was peripheral blood. The receptors were sampled from a man between 18 and 35 years old with active or convalescent COVID-19.

This clone was seen only once. Germline and junction disagree at one end, which may indicate a read error. The chain carries TRBV4-1 and TRBJ1-2, with 7 bases aligning to TRBD1. CDR3 length equals 16 residues. Germline assignment: CDR1 MGHRA and CDR2 YSYEKL. The CDR3 spells CASSREPTGAADVTAF. CDR3 DNA: TGCGCCAGCAGCCGGGAACCAACAGGGGCCGCCGACGTAACGGCCTTC.

The chain combines TRBV5-1 with TRBJ2-2, with D possibly being TRBD1 (6 bases). The CDR3 consists of 17 residues. Deletions cut 3 bases from V and 0 bases from J, with 15 bases between. Germline V gene sequence: CDR1 SGHRS, CDR2 YFSETQ. The CDR3 is CASSSGTGRSNTGELFF. For the CDR3, the DNA is TGCGCCAGCAGCTCCGGTACAGGGCGATCGAACACCGGGGAGCTGTTTTTT.

The chain couples TRBV29-1 to TRBJ1-1; TRBD1 matches at 12 bases. The length of the CDR3 is 17 residues. CDR1 is SQVTM and CDR2 is ANQGSEA in the germline V gene. The ends lost 8 bases at V and 1 base at J; junction bases unmatched: 14. The CDR3 DNA follows: TGCAGCACGCCCTTACCGGGACAGGGGGCACGGAACACTGAAGCTTTCTTT. Amino acid sequence: CSTPLPGQGARNTEAFF.

This clone was seen more than once but under ten times. The genes are TRBV30 and TRBJ1-2, with D uncertain. The CDR3 is made up of 13 amino acids. The germline gives CDR1 GTSNPN, CDR2 SVGIG (reference sequence). V lost 2 bases and J 3 bases, leaving 10 bases between the germline ends. This chain's CDR3 is CAWSPRGHYGYTF. The CDR3 DNA is TGTGCCTGGAGTCCCCGAGGGCACTATGGCTACACCTTC.

This rearrangement joins TRBV7-2 to TRBJ1-6; D is unresolved. Trimming removed 5 bases at V and 9 bases at J, with 11 bases between. The CDR3 is made up of 13 amino acids. Germline lookup yields CDR1 SGHTA and CDR2 FQGNSA. CDR3 sequence: CASSPLRGSPLHF. DNA of the CDR3: TGTGCCAGCAGCCCCCTCCGGGGTTCACCCCTCCACTTT.

The chain carries TRBV7-9 and TRBJ2-5; unclear D gene. V lost 1 base and J 1 base, leaving 4 bases between the germline ends. Germline V gene data show CDR1 as SEHNR and CDR2 as FQNEAQ (reference sequence). The CDR3 extends over 13 amino acids. The CDR3 DNA follows: TGTGCCAGCAGCTTAGACAGCCAAGAGACCCAGTACTTC. Translating gives CASSLDSQETQYF.

J is TRBJ2-5 and V is TRBV9, with no clear D. V dropped 3 bases and J dropped 5 bases, with 14 bases sitting between them. This CDR3 contains 14 residues. Germline V gives CDR1 SGDLS, CDR2 YYNGEE. The chain's CDR3 is CASSERGESETQYF. Written as DNA, the CDR3 is TGTGCCAGCAGCGAACGAGGAGAGTCGGAGACCCAGTACTTC.

For the CDR3, the DNA is TGTGCCAGCAGCCCCCGACAGGGAAGCACCGGGGAGCTGTTTTTT. Its translation is CASSPRQGSTGELFF. This chain links TRBV7-9 with TRBJ2-2, with 7 bases aligning to TRBD1. The CDR3 sequence is 15 residues long. The germline V gene has CDR1 SEHNR and CDR2 FQNEAQ (reference sequence). With V trimmed by 5 bases and J by 4 bases, 7 bases remained unmatched.

J is TRBJ2-1 and V is TRBV24-1; unclear D gene. Germline loops: CDR1 KGHDR, CDR2 SFDVKD. Deletions cut 3 bases from V and 6 bases from J, with 8 bases between. The CDR3 has 13 residues. As DNA, the CDR3 is TGTGCCACCAGTGATCGGAGAGGCAATGAGCAGTTCTTC. Protein sequence: CATSDRRGNEQFF.

The CDR3 DNA is TGTGCCAGCAGCGTCCGGGACAGGGGCCGCGAGCAGTACTTC. This sequence encodes CASSVRDRGREQYF. The chain combines TRBV9 with TRBJ2-7, with 10 bases fitting TRBD1. The germline CDR1 and CDR2 sequences are SGDLS and YYNGEE. V gave up 2 bases and J gave up 6 bases; unmatched junction bases: 5. This CDR3 is 14 amino acids long.

The V and J genes are TRBV3-1 (or the pseudogene TRBV3-2) and TRBJ1-3, with TRBD1 identical over 7 bases. CDR1 is LGHDT and CDR2 is YNNKEL in the germline V gene (reference sequence). J was trimmed by 4 bases and V by 3 bases; bases with no gene match: 3. The CDR3 has 14 amino acids. The CDR3 protein is CASSHRQGGNTIYF. The CDR3 DNA reads TGTGCCAGCAGCCACCGACAGGGAGGAAACACCATATATTTT.

The V call is TRBV28, the J call TRBJ1-2; 7 nucleotides line up with TRBD1. Trimming cost V 7 bases and J 4 bases; bases outside gene matches: 9. The CDR3 loop spans 14 amino acids. Germline V gene data show CDR1 as MDHEN and CDR2 as SYDVKM. CDR3 nucleotides: TGTGCCAGCAATCAAGCAGGGGGACGCTATGGCTACACCTTC. This encodes CASNQAGGRYGYTF.

The chain is built from TRBV5-4 and TRBJ2-4, with TRBD2 matching 9 bases. The CDR3 is 14 amino acids. V shed 7 bases and J 8 bases; nucleotides not matched to a gene: 10. CDR1 is SGHNT, CDR2 YYREEE, per germline (reference sequence). DNA for the CDR3: TGTGCCAGCTCAGCGGGAGGAAGGTGGGACATTCAGTACTTC. Its protein is CASSAGGRWDIQYF.

This chain connects TRBV12-5 to TRBJ1-3; weak D call: TRBD1 (6 bases). The V gene lost 2 bases and the J gene lost 0 bases, with 14 bases spanning the gap. CDR1 and CDR2 from the germline V gene are LGHNT and FRNRAP. The CDR3 is 17 residues long. The CDR3 nucleotides read TGTGCTAGTGGTTTGCCGTACAGGGCCGGCTCTGGAAACACCATATATTTT. This sequence encodes CASGLPYRAGSGNTIYF.

J is TRBJ2-3 and V is TRBV2; D is unclear. The CDR3 totals 12 residues. CDR1 and CDR2 (germline): SNHLY, FYNNEI. Trimming shortened V by 3 bases and J by 2 bases, and 3 bases separated the two germline ends. DNA of the CDR3: TGTGCCAGCAGTGACATCACAGATACGCAGTATTTT. It encodes CASSDITDTQYF.

This chain uses TRBV18 with TRBJ2-1; tentative D call: TRBD2 (6 bases). This CDR3 spans 15 amino acids. CDR1 and CDR2 from the germline V gene are KGHSH and LQKENI. The V gene lost 7 bases and the J gene lost 3 bases, with 16 bases spanning the gap. CDR3 residues: CASLSGGTDYNEQFF. DNA of the CDR3: TGTGCCAGCTTATCTGGCGGGACCGACTACAATGAGCAGTTCTTC. Based on the CDR3 plus reference TRBV18 and TRBJ2-1, the full variable domain is NAGVMQNPRHLVRRRGQEARLRCSPMKGHSHVYWYRQLPEEGLKFMVYLQKENIIDESGMPKERFSAEFPKEGPSILRIQQVVRGDSAAYFCASLSGGTDYNEQFFGPGTRLTVL.

The chain couples TRBV19 to TRBJ1-5; weak D call: TRBD1 (6 bases). V dropped 6 bases and J dropped 3 bases, with 12 bases sitting between them. Germline V gives CDR1 LNHDA, CDR2 SQIVND (reference sequence). The CDR3 is 14 amino acids. The CDR3 DNA reads TGTGCCAGTAGCCTCGGACAGCTCAATCAGCCCCAGCATTTT. Translated, it gives CASSLGQLNQPQHF.

The chain carries TRBV12-2 and TRBJ1-3; TRBD1 was called by the table and not checked on the DNA. TRBV12-2 is shown as a pseudogene. The CDR3 sequence is 15 residues long. CDR3 in amino acids: CASRVSLDSRGTIYF. The CDR3, as DNA: TGTGCAAGTCGCGTTAGCCTAGACAGCCGAGGCACCATATATTTT.

This clone appeared once. The J gene is TRBJ1-1, the V gene TRBV7-9; TRBD1 might be the D (5 bases). The CDR3 contains 14 residues. Germline CDR1 is SEHNR and CDR2 is FQNEAQ (reference sequence). The V and J ends lost 8 bases and 2 bases respectively, with 15 bases between them. The CDR3: CASWTFGQNTEAFF. CDR3 nucleotides: TGTGCCAGCTGGACCTTCGGACAAAACACTGAAGCTTTCTTT.

V usage is TRBV3-1 (or the pseudogene TRBV3-2) and J usage is TRBJ1-4; TRBD1 is a possible D gene (6 bases). Deletions cut 3 bases from V and 0 bases from J, with 11 bases between. The CDR3 is 16 residues long. The V gene's germline CDR1 is LGHDT and CDR2 YNNKEL (reference sequence). The CDR3: CASSHPQGPTNEKLFF. CDR3 bases: TGTGCCAGCAGCCACCCACAGGGCCCAACTAATGAAAAACTGTTTTTT.

The chain carries TRBV3-1 (or the pseudogene TRBV3-2) and TRBJ2-7; 11 bases are a match to TRBD2. CDR1 is LGHDT, CDR2 YNNKEL, per germline (reference sequence). There are 20 residues in the CDR3. The junction had 17 bases not matched to a gene; V was cut back by 0 bases and J by 4 bases. CDR3 protein: CASSQEGNANPGTSGYEQYF. CDR3 bases: TGTGCCAGCAGCCAAGAAGGGAATGCGAACCCCGGGACTAGCGGTTACGAGCAGTACTTC.

The chain couples TRBV7-2 to TRBJ2-7, with 7 bases that match TRBD2. Trimming cost V 5 bases and J 6 bases; bases outside gene matches: 10. Per the germline V gene, CDR1 is SGHTA and CDR2 is FQGNSA. The CDR3 totals 14 residues. CDR3 residues: CASSRSTPGGEQYF. CDR3 coding DNA: TGTGCCAGCAGCCGGTCTACCCCGGGGGGCGAGCAGTACTTC. Looking up the rest from reference TRBV7-2 and TRBJ2-7 gives the full variable domain: GAGVSQSPSNKVTEKGKDVELRCDPISGHTALYWYRQSLGQGLEFLIYFQGNSAPDKSGLPSDRFSAERTGGSVSTLTIQRTQQEDSAVYLCASSRSTPGGEQYFGPGTRLTVT.